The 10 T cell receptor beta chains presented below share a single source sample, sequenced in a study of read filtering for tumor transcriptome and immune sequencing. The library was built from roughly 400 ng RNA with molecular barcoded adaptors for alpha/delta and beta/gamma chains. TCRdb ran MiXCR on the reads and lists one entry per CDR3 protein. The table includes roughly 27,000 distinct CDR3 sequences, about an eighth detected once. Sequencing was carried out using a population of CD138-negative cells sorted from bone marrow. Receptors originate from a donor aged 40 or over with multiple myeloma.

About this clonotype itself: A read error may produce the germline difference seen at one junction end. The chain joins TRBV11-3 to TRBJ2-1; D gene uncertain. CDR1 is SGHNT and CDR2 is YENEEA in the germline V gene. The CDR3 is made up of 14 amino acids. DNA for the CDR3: TGTGCCAGCAGCTTAGGGTACAGTTACAGTGAGCAGATCTTC. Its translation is CASSLGYSYSEQIF.

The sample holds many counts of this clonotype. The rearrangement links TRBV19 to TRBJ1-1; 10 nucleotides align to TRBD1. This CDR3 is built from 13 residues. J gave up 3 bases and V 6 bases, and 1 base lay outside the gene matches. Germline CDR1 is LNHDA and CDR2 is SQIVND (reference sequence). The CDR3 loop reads CASRDRGDTEAFF. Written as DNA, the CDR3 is TGTGCCAGTAGGGACAGGGGGGACACTGAAGCTTTCTTT.

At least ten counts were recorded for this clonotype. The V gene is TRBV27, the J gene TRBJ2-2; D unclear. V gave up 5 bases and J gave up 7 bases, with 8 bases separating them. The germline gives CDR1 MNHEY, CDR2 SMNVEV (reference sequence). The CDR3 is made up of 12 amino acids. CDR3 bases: TGTGCCAGCAGTCTAGGGATCGGGGAGCTGTTTTTT. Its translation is CASSLGIGELFF.

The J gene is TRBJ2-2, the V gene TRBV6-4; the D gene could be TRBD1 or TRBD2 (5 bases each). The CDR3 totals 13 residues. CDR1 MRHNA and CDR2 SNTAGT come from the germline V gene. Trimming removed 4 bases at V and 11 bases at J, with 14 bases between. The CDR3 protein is CASSASGTSELFF. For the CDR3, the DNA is TGTGCCAGCAGTGCTAGTGGGACGTCAGAGCTGTTTTTT.

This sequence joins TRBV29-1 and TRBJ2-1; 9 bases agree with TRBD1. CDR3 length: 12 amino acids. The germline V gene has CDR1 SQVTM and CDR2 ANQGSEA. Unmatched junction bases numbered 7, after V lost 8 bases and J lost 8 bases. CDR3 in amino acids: CSIRDRVHEQFF. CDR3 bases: TGCAGCATCCGGGACAGGGTCCATGAGCAGTTCTTC.

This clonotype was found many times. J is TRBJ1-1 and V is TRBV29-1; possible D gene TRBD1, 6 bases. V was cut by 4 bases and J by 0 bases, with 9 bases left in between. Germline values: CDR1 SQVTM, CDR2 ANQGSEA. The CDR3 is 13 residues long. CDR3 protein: CSVVGQMNTEAFF. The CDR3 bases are TGCAGCGTTGTTGGACAGATGAACACTGAAGCTTTCTTT.

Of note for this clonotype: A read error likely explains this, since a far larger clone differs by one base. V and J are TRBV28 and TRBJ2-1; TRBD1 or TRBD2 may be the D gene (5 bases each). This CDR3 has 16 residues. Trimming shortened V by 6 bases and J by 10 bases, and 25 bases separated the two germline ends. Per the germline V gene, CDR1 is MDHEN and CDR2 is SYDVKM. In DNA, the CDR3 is TGTGCCAGCAGAACATATAGGGACCGAGGGGCCTACGAGCAGTTCTTC. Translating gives CASRTYRDRGAYEQFF.

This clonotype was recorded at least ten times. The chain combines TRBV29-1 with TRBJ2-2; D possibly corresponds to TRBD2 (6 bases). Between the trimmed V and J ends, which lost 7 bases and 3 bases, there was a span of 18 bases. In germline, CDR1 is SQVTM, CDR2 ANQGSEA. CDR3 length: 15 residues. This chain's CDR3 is CSAYTSRTHTGELFF. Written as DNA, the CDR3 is TGCAGCGCCTACACTAGCCGAACTCACACCGGGGAGCTGTTTTTT.

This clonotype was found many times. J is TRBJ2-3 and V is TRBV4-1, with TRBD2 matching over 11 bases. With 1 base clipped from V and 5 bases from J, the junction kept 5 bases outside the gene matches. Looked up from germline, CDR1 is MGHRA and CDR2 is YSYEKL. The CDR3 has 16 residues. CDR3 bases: TGCGCCAGCAGCCAAGTACTAGCGGGAGTGATAGATACGCAGTATTTT. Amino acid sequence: CASSQVLAGVIDTQYF.

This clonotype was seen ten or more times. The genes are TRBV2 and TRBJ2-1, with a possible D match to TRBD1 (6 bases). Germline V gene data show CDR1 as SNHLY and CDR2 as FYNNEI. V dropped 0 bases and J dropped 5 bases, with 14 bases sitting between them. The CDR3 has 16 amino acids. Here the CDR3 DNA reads TGTGCCAGCAGTGAAGCTGGTCGGGACATTGACAATGAGCAGTTCTTC. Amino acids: CASSEAGRDIDNEQFF.